Included here is one T cell receptor beta chain sequence, with context. Here immunoSEQ multiplex PCR was the method, and the copy in TCRdb shows in-frame clones only, minus some. The sample consists of about 24,000 clones, 92% of them appearing once. Germline V gene data show CDR1 as WNHNN and CDR2 as SYGVQD (reference sequence). Trimming cost V 7 bases and J 0 bases, with 9 bases left between them. The CDR3 spans 13 residues. This specimen belongs to a study of T cells in localized non-small cell lung cancer. Sequencing was performed on peripheral blood, taken before any cancer treatment. This TCR was recovered from a woman aged 35-70 years with stage I lung adenocarcinoma. The chain joins TRBV10-1 to TRBJ1-1; D uncertain. The CDR3 here is CASNGNMNTEAFF. The CDR3 nucleotides are TGCGCCAGCAACGGAAACATGAACACTGAAGCTTTCTTT.